Below, 31 T cell receptor beta chains from the same sample are listed, as sequenced in a study of Graves' ophthalmopathy and Graves' hyperthyroidism. Amplification of TCR beta CDR3 regions used RNA transcripts. The first round was an RT-PCR with HTBI primers, and the second round was a multiplex PCR. MiXCR, applied by TCRdb to the multiplex PCR reads, yields one record per CDR3 protein. The sample gives over 650,000 distinct CDR3 sequences, just over 40% of which show up once; more than 3% is in the top ten. Sequencing was performed on peripheral blood. Receptors were obtained from an adult man with Graves' ophthalmopathy.

V usage is TRBV25-1 and J usage is TRBJ1-3, with D possibly matching TRBD1 (5 bases). CDR1 MGHDK and CDR2 SYGVNS come from the germline V gene. Trimming removed 3 bases at V and 10 bases at J, with 13 bases between. The CDR3 runs to 13 residues. The CDR3 spells CASSEGTPWTIYF. The CDR3 nucleotides read TGTGCCAGCAGTGAGGGGACCCCTTGGACCATATATTTT.

This clonotype was seen ten or more times. This sequence joins TRBV10-2 and TRBJ2-5; TRBD2 aligns across 8 bases. The V and J ends lost 6 bases and 5 bases, in that order; junction bases with no gene match: 11. The CDR3 spans 15 residues. Looked up from germline, CDR1 is WSHSY and CDR2 is SAAADI. The CDR3 here is CASRDGGAFKETQYF. The CDR3 bases are TGCGCCAGCAGAGACGGGGGGGCCTTTAAGGAGACCCAGTACTTC.

This clonotype was counted a single time. This may arise from a read error, as a much more abundant clone is one base away. As DNA, the CDR3 is TGCAGTGCCGTGATTCGGGGCAATCAGCCCCAGCATTTT. Amino acid sequence: CSAVIRGNQPQHF. V and J are TRBV20-1 and TRBJ1-5; no clear D gene. V lost 6 bases and J lost 2, with 11 bases in between. The CDR3 runs to 13 residues. CDR1 DFQATT and CDR2 SNEGSKA come from the germline V gene (reference sequence).

This clonotype was observed once. V usage is TRBV5-1 and J usage is TRBJ2-5, with a possible D match to TRBD2 (5 bases). CDR3 length: 14 residues. Trimming took off 2 bases at V and 4 bases at J, with 12 bases between the two ends. The germline CDR1 and CDR2 sequences are SGHRS and YFSETQ. Written as DNA, the CDR3 is TGCGCCAGCAGCTTTATCGGGGATAGAGAGACCCAGTACTTC. This gives the protein CASSFIGDRETQYF.

This clonotype was recorded at least ten times. This sequence joins TRBV15 and TRBJ1-3; no clear D gene. Trimming left V 3 bases short and J 0 bases short, with 12 bases between. The germline V gene has CDR1 LNHNV and CDR2 YYDKDF (reference sequence). The CDR3 is 16 residues long. For the CDR3, the DNA is TGTGCCACCAGCAGTGATCTCAGGAGCTCTGGAAACACCATATATTTT. Translated: CATSSDLRSSGNTIYF.

This chain connects TRBV19 to TRBJ1-6, with TRBD1 as a possible D gene (5 bases). Germline values: CDR1 LNHDA, CDR2 SQIVND (reference sequence). The V end lost 1 base, the J end lost 10 bases, and 14 bases lay between the germline ends. The CDR3 is 15 residues long. The CDR3 DNA sequence: TGTGCCAGTAGTATAGGTCCGGGGGGGAACTCACCCCTCCACTTT. This codes for CASSIGPGGNSPLHF.

Concerning this clonotype itself: Compared with germline, one end of the junction differs, possibly owing to a read error. This chain uses TRBV29-1 with TRBJ2-6; D may be TRBD1 (6 bases). CDR3 size: 11 residues. The germline V gene encodes CDR1 SQVTM and CDR2 ANQGSEA. As DNA, the CDR3 is TGCAGCGCCGACAGGTCGGAAACTGAAGCTTTC. It encodes CSADRSETEAF.

V and J are TRBV25-1 and TRBJ1-3; 8 nucleotides align to TRBD1. Germline V gene sequence: CDR1 MGHDK, CDR2 SYGVNS. The length of the CDR3 is 12 residues. V shed 8 bases, J shed 8 bases, and the junction held 5 bases outside the gene matches. CDR3 loop: CASQDRGYTIYF. The DNA of the CDR3 is TGTGCCAGCCAAGACAGGGGCTACACCATATATTTT.

Of note for this clonotype: A read error may explain this, as a much larger clone is one base away. The CDR3 does not close with the conserved phenylalanine or tryptophan, likely indicating a read error. V gene TRBV11-2 combines with J gene TRBJ1-2, with D tentatively TRBD1 (5 bases). Germline V gene lookup returns CDR1 SGHAT and CDR2 FQNNGV. Trimming stripped 0 bases from V and 2 bases from J, with 10 bases between. The CDR3 runs 15 residues. The CDR3 DNA follows: TGTGCCAGCAGCTTAGACCCAGGGCCCAACTATGGCTACACCCTC. Protein product: CASSLDPGPNYGYTL.

This clonotype was counted at least ten times. The chain employs TRBV5-1 and TRBJ2-7; no clear D. CDR1 SGHRS and CDR2 YFSETQ come from the germline V gene. V shed 4 bases and J shed 6 bases, with 14 bases lying between them. CDR3 length: 13 residues. The CDR3 sequence is CASSPATNSEQYF. CDR3 in DNA: TGCGCCAGCAGCCCCGCGACGAATTCCGAGCAGTACTTC.

As concerns this clonotype: The junction shows a germline mismatch at one end, possibly a read error. The chain couples TRBV7-7 to TRBJ2-7; tentative D call: TRBD2 (6 bases). This CDR3 is built from 13 residues. Germline V gene data show CDR1 as SSHAT and CDR2 as FNYEAQ (reference sequence). The CDR3 loop is CASSFWGAYEQYF. The CDR3 nucleotides read TGTGCTAGCAGCTTTTGGGGGGCCTACGAGCAGTACTTC.

This clonotype has only a few counts. The J gene is TRBJ1-5, the V gene TRBV15, with D unresolved. Germline-derived CDR1 and CDR2 are LNHNV and YYDKDF (reference sequence). The CDR3 runs to 14 residues. V shed 3 bases and J shed 4 bases, with 10 bases lying between them. In DNA, the CDR3 is TGTGCCACCAGCAGCTTGGCCGAGAATCAGCCCCAGCATTTT. Residues: CATSSLAENQPQHF.

This clonotype was counted a few times. The rearrangement uses TRBV7-8 and TRBJ1-5; D is perhaps TRBD1 (5 bases). The CDR3 consists of 16 residues. The germline V gene encodes CDR1 SGHVS and CDR2 FQNEAQ. Trimming took off 5 bases at V and 6 bases at J, with 20 bases between the two ends. The CDR3: CASSQDLSGFGQPQHF. The DNA of the CDR3 is TGTGCCAGCAGCCAAGATCTGTCAGGGTTTGGTCAGCCCCAGCATTTT.

Here the CDR3 reads CASSGGDRAQYF. CDR3 nucleotide sequence: TGTGCCAGCAGTGGAGGGGACAGGGCCCAGTACTTC. The chain couples TRBV2 to TRBJ2-5; 9 bases agree with TRBD1. Germline trimming cut 4 bases from V and 9 bases from J; bases unmatched to any gene: 3. The CDR3 contains 12 residues. Germline-derived CDR1 and CDR2 are SNHLY and FYNNEI.

This clonotype was detected once. Germline and junction disagree at one end, which may indicate a read error. The chain recombines TRBV20-1 with TRBJ2-5; 12 nucleotides align to TRBD2. Germline V gene sequence: CDR1 DFQATT, CDR2 SNEGSKA (reference sequence). The CDR3 spans 15 residues. CDR3 residues: CNARDMGLAGETQYF. DNA of the CDR3: TGCAATGCTAGAGATATGGGACTAGCGGGAGAGACCCAGTACTTC.

In the case of this clonotype: The junction differs from germline at one of its ends, possibly a read error. This chain uses TRBV6-5 with TRBJ1-2, with 8 bases matching TRBD1. The germline V gene encodes CDR1 MNHEY and CDR2 SVGAGI. The CDR3 has 13 residues. The CDR3 bases are TGTGCCAGCAGAGTAGGACAGGGTCATGGCCACACCTTC. Translation: CASRVGQGHGHTF.

This chain uses TRBV2 with TRBJ2-5, with TRBD1 matching over 7 bases. The germline V gene encodes CDR1 SNHLY and CDR2 FYNNEI. The CDR3 is 17 amino acids. V dropped 5 bases and J dropped 0; count of bases not matched to a gene: 12. The CDR3 loop is CASSYSTQGEYQETQYF. For the CDR3, the DNA is TGTGCCAGCAGTTACTCTACCCAGGGGGAATACCAAGAGACCCAGTACTTC.

The chain joins TRBV5-8 to TRBJ2-7; perhaps TRBD1 as D (5 bases). V was pared by 0 bases and J by 6 bases, with 16 bases between. The CDR3 is made up of 15 amino acids. Germline V gene data show CDR1 as SGHTS and CDR2 as YDEGEE. In DNA form, the CDR3 reads TGTGCCAGCAGCTTGGTGGGCCAGGGTCGGGCCGAGCAGTACTTC. Translating gives CASSLVGQGRAEQYF.

In its sample, this clonotype was seen many times. This rearrangement joins TRBV7-7 to TRBJ1-1; possibly TRBD1 for D (6 bases). V lost 1 base and J 1 base, leaving 10 bases between the germline ends. CDR3 length: 15 residues. Germline loops: CDR1 SSHAT, CDR2 FNYEAQ (reference sequence). For the CDR3, the DNA is TGTGCCAGCAGCTTAGGTGGGACATCGAACACTGAAGCTTTCTTT. Translated, it gives CASSLGGTSNTEAFF.

The chain links TRBV5-1 to TRBJ1-1; D unclear. The CDR3 consists of 18 residues. The V and J ends lost 0 bases and 1 base respectively, with 19 bases between them. Germline V gene sequence: CDR1 SGHRS, CDR2 YFSETQ. CDR3 sequence reads: CASSLVGYVSIGNTEAFF. CDR3 sequence (DNA): TGCGCCAGCAGCTTGGTTGGGTACGTCAGTATTGGGAACACTGAAGCTTTCTTT. The full variable domain, rest sourced from reference TRBV5-1 and TRBJ1-1, is KAGVTQTPRYLIKTRGQQVTLSCSPISGHRSVSWYQQTPGQGLQFLFEYFSETQRNKGNFPGRFSGRQFSNSRSEMNVSTLELGDSALYLCASSLVGYVSIGNTEAFFGQGTRLTVV.

The rearrangement links TRBV25-1 to TRBJ1-2; D remains ambiguous. CDR1 is MGHDK and CDR2 is SYGVNS in the germline V gene. This CDR3 is 15 amino acids long. Trimming took 0 bases from V and 0 from J, leaving 8 bases between them. The CDR3 DNA reads TGTGCCAGCAGTGAATATGGCAGAACTAACTATGGCTACACCTTC. Its translation: CASSEYGRTNYGYTF.

V and J are TRBV19 and TRBJ2-7, with D maybe TRBD1 (6 bases). CDR1 is LNHDA and CDR2 is SQIVND in the germline V gene (reference sequence). The CDR3 is made up of 14 amino acids. Trimming stripped 4 bases from V and 6 bases from J, with 16 bases between. The CDR3 protein is CASSRSTGPTEQYF. CDR3 in DNA: TGTGCCAGTAGTAGGTCGACAGGTCCGACCGAGCAGTACTTC.

V gene TRBV29-1 combines with J gene TRBJ1-2, with D unclear. CDR1 and CDR2 from the germline V gene are SQVTM and ANQGSEA. This CDR3 has 13 amino acids. The germline V and J ends were trimmed by 4 bases and 5 bases, with 14 bases remaining between them. CDR3 bases: TGCAGCGTTGTTCCTCGGGGAAGGTATGGCTACACCTTC. Protein product: CSVVPRGRYGYTF.

This clonotype was picked up many times. CDR3 sequence (DNA): TGTGCCAGCAGCTCCGGGTTGAGAGAGACCCAGTACTTC. It encodes CASSSGLRETQYF. The chain couples TRBV7-6 to TRBJ2-5; D call uncertain. Germline V CDR1 and CDR2: SGHVS, FNYEAQ. This CDR3 spans 13 amino acids. V gave up 4 bases and J gave up 4 bases, with 10 bases separating them.

In its sample, this clonotype was seen once. J is TRBJ1-2 and V is TRBV7-2, with D perhaps matching TRBD1 (5 bases). The V gene lost 6 bases and the J gene lost 4 bases, with 18 bases spanning the gap. This CDR3 comprises 15 residues. Looked up from germline, CDR1 is SGHTA and CDR2 is FQGNSA. The CDR3 sequence is CASSYSGGAGYGYTF. CDR3 bases: TGTGCCAGCAGTTACTCGGGCGGGGCCGGCTATGGCTACACCTTC. The whole variable domain, filled in from reference TRBV7-2 and TRBJ1-2, reads GAGVSQSPSNKVTEKGKDVELRCDPISGHTALYWYRQSLGQGLEFLIYFQGNSAPDKSGLPSDRFSAERTGGSVSTLTIQRTQQEDSAVYLCASSYSGGAGYGYTFGSGTRLTVV.

The V call is TRBV6-1, the J call TRBJ2-2, with unresolved D. Trimming shortened V by 7 bases and J by 5 bases, and 8 bases separated the two germline ends. CDR3 length: 12 amino acids. Looked up from germline, CDR1 is MNHNS and CDR2 is SASEGT. For the CDR3, the DNA is TGTGCCAGCAATGTGGGAACCGGGGAGCTGTTTTTT. It codes for CASNVGTGELFF.

This clonotype was observed many times. The chain is built from TRBV6-5 and TRBJ1-1; 8 nucleotides agree with TRBD1. The junction had 5 bases not matched to a gene; V was cut back by 4 bases and J by 10 bases. The length of the CDR3 is 12 residues. Germline loops: CDR1 MNHEY, CDR2 SVGAGI. The CDR3 region has the DNA TGTGCCAGCAGTTCCCAGGGGGCGAGAGCTTTCTTT. Translating it yields CASSSQGARAFF.

The V call is TRBV6-5, the J call TRBJ2-7; the match to TRBD2 covers 12 bases. Per the germline V gene, CDR1 is MNHEY and CDR2 is SVGAGI. The CDR3 spans 15 residues. V shed 2 bases and J 3 bases; nucleotides not matched to a gene: 2. CDR3 DNA: TGTGCCAGCAGTTACCGACTAGCGGGGGACTACGAGCAGTACTTC. It encodes CASSYRLAGDYEQYF.

This clonotype was recorded at least ten times. The V call is TRBV24-1, the J call TRBJ1-5, with D hard to call. Germline V gene lookup returns CDR1 KGHDR and CDR2 SFDVKD. The CDR3 has 12 residues. V lost 7 bases and J lost 3, with 6 bases in between. CDR3 nucleotides: TGTGCCACCAGCGACAACAATCAGCCCCAGCATTTT. This gives the protein CATSDNNQPQHF.

This clonotype was seen only a few times. A junction end diverges from the germline sequence, so it may reflect a read error. The chain uses TRBV4-3 and TRBJ2-7; 8 bases match TRBD2. The CDR3 runs to 12 residues. The germline V gene has CDR1 LGHNA and CDR2 YSLEER. The CDR3 region has the DNA TGCGCCAGCAGCCAAGGTCCGGGAGGGCCCGCCTTC. Amino acid sequence: CASSQGPGGPAF.

Many counts were recorded for this clonotype. This sequence joins TRBV7-9 and TRBJ2-7; D is possibly TRBD1 (5 bases). The length of the CDR3 is 16 residues. Trimming stripped 3 bases from V and 2 bases from J, with 17 bases between. CDR1 is SEHNR, CDR2 FQNEAQ, per germline (reference sequence). The CDR3 coding sequence is TGTGCCAGCAGCTTGGGTCGGGCGACAGTTGCCTACGAGCAGTACTTC. Encoded protein: CASSLGRATVAYEQYF.